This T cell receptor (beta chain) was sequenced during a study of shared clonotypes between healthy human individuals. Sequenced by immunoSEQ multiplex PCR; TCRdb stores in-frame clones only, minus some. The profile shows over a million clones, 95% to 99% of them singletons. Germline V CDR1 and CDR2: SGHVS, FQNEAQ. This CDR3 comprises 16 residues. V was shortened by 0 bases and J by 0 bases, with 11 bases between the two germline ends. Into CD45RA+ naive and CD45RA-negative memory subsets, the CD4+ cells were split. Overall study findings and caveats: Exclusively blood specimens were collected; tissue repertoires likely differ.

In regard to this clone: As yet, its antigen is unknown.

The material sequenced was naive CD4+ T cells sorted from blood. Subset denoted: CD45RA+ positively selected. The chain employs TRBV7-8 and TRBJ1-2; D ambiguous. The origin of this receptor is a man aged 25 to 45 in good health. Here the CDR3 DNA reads TGTGCCAGCAGCTTAGCGCTATCTACCCCTAACTATGGCTACACCTTC. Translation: CASSLALSTPNYGYTF. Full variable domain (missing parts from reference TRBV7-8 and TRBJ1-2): GAGVSQSPRYKVAKRGQDVALRCDPISGHVSLFWYQQALGQGPEFLTYFQNEAQLDKSGLPSDRFFAERPEGSVSTLKIQRTQQEDSAVYLCASSLALSTPNYGYTFGSGTRLTVV.